The next 7 T cell receptor beta chains were all read from a single sample in a study of blood T cell repertoires in COVID-19. Data came from immunoSEQ multiplex PCR; TCRdb stores just in-frame clones and leaves some out. This table holds roughly 30,000 clones, roughly 84% found once. Input material: peripheral blood. The receptors here all came from a man aged 80 or over with active COVID-19.

The chain uses TRBV6-6 and TRBJ1-1, with no clear D. This CDR3 contains 14 residues. Germline CDR1 MNHNY, CDR2 SVGAGI (reference sequence). V was trimmed by 3 bases and J by 0 bases, leaving 8 bases between them. CDR3 nucleotides: TGTGCCAGCAGTTATTCGGAGATGAACACTGAAGCTTTCTTT. Translated, it gives CASSYSEMNTEAFF.

The chain combines TRBV5-6 with TRBJ2-4; no definite D call. Germline lookup yields CDR1 SGHDT and CDR2 YYEEEE. The CDR3 is 14 residues long. Trimming left V 0 bases short and J 0 bases short, with 4 bases between. CDR3 region: CASSLDIAKNIQYF. CDR3 sequence (DNA): TGTGCCAGCAGCTTGGACATAGCCAAAAACATTCAGTACTTC.

The V and J genes are TRBV14 and TRBJ2-5; TRBD2 matches 9 bases. The V and J ends lost 0 bases and 3 bases, in that order; junction bases with no gene match: 8. Germline V gene lookup returns CDR1 SGHDN and CDR2 FVKESK. The CDR3 runs to 17 residues. The DNA of the CDR3 is TGTGCCAGCAGCCAAGATTTGGGGCTAGCGGGGAAAGAGACCCAGTACTTC. Amino acid sequence: CASSQDLGLAGKETQYF.

This clone was detected only a few times. The V and J genes are TRBV9 and TRBJ2-2; tentatively, D is TRBD1 (5 bases). Per the germline V gene, CDR1 is SGDLS and CDR2 is YYNGEE. This CDR3 spans 15 amino acids. V was shortened by 1 base and J by 4 bases, with 11 bases between the two germline ends. In DNA form, the CDR3 reads TGTGCCAGCAGCGTACAGGGCCTGGGCACCGGGGAGCTGTTTTTT. It translates to CASSVQGLGTGELFF.

This sequence joins TRBV18 and TRBJ2-7, with TRBD2 matching over 9 bases. Trimming at V came to 3 bases and at J to 0 bases, leaving 9 bases not matched to a gene. Per the germline V gene, CDR1 is KGHSH and CDR2 is LQKENI. CDR3 length equals 17 residues. The CDR3 loop reads CASSPRSSGAGSYEQYF. Written as DNA, the CDR3 is TGTGCCAGCTCACCGCGGTCTAGCGGGGCGGGCTCCTACGAGCAGTACTTC. The full variable domain, its missing parts supplied by reference TRBV18 and TRBJ2-7, is NAGVMQNPRHLVRRRGQEARLRCSPMKGHSHVYWYRQLPEEGLKFMVYLQKENIIDESGMPKERFSAEFPKEGPSILRIQQVVRGDSAAYFCASSPRSSGAGSYEQYFGPGTRLTVT.

In its sample, this clone was seen once. The genes are TRBV2 and TRBJ1-2, with D possibly matching TRBD1 (6 bases). CDR1 and CDR2 (germline): SNHLY, FYNNEI. The V end was cut by 2 bases, the J end by 7 bases, with 17 bases between. The CDR3 is 15 amino acids. The CDR3 bases are TGTGCCAGCAGTGAACAGGGCGGCAGGGGAATTGGCTACACCTTC. Protein product: CASSEQGGRGIGYTF.

This chain links TRBV7-8 with TRBJ2-3, with 8 positions matching TRBD2. CDR1 and CDR2 (germline): SGHVS, FQNEAQ. J gave up 6 bases and V 6 bases, and 14 bases lay outside the gene matches. The CDR3 runs to 16 residues. The CDR3 nucleotides read TGTGCCAGCAGAAGAAGGTCGGGGGGGGCCGGTGATACGCAGTATTTT. This codes for CASRRRSGGAGDTQYF.